This TCR beta chain was recovered during a study of metastatic and nonmetastatic thyroid tumors (dated by TCRdb to 2018 to 2021). For the wider study: Repertoires from peripheral blood and from tumor or nodule tissue samples of malignant and benign thyroid patients were compared.

Study-level results and caveats: In both blood and tumor samples, TCR beta diversity was reported to be significantly higher in malignant tumors than in benign nodules.

This clone was seen ten or more times. Its antigen has not been determined. It has no much larger one-base neighbor in the sample; base qualities were not kept. No patient had received any treatment before thyroid surgery. Using T-cell receptor beta sequencing, the study looked back at clinical samples from patients collected from the early 2010s to the late 2010s. Library prep was done by PCR. Reads for this sample came from an Illumina HiSeq 4000. High-throughput sequencing was used to profile the TCR beta-chain CDR3 region of each patient. The original pipeline was this. A classifier to discriminate distant-metastatic papillary thyroid cancer patients was built from CDR3 differences across clinicopathological groups. To measure repertoire diversity the researchers used the Shannon index, while the Morisita-Horn index served to gauge how similar the tumor and blood repertoires were. TCRdb reprocessing: public reads trimmed at Q25 with fastp, clones called with MiXCR, in-frame beta chains kept. These V and J calls originate from TCRdb's pipeline instead of the authors' own analysis. The sample data list 85,000 to 100,000 clones, and roughly 12% of these were observed just once. Together, the top ten hold roughly 12% of the sample.

The specimen sequenced was blood. The receptor comes from a female donor with papillary thyroid cancer or a benign thyroid nodule (not recorded which). Some clones in this sample may be carry-over from other donors' samples.

The DNA sequence is TGTGCCAGCAGTGAAACCGGGACCAGGATTAATGAGCAGTTCTTC. Its translation is CASSETGTRINEQFF. The V and J segments used are TRBV25-1 and TRBJ2-1, with a tentative D call of TRBD1 or TRBD2, each matching 5 bases. As encoded in the germline V gene, CDR1 is MGHDK while CDR2 is SYGVNS. The cysteine opens and the phenylalanine closes a CDR3 of 15 amino acids. Only CDR3 DNA is held: 45 bases, read in frame from base 1. V is clipped by 2 bases and J by 7 bases, and the sequence between their germline boundaries is 15 bases long.